These 26 T cell receptor beta chains share one sample of origin, sequenced in a study of beta chain features in type 1 diabetes. Study-wide results and limits: TCRB CDR3s from Type 1 diabetes patients were moderately but significantly shorter in all four CD4+ subsets.

The investigators reverse transcribed all of the isolated RNA, so they sequenced expressed TCRB transcripts. TCRdb's copy holds only in-frame clones and misses some; the assay was immunoSEQ multiplex PCR. The sample includes about 700,000 clones, around an eighth of them seen just once. These TCRs are of unknown antigen specificity. The sequencing sample was made of naive CD4+ T cells from blood. The source is a young man with type 1 diabetes.

The sample holds a few counts of this clone. V gene TRBV5-1 combines with J gene TRBJ2-3; D tentatively fits TRBD1 or TRBD2 (6 bases each). Germline V gene sequence: CDR1 SGHRS, CDR2 YFSETQ. The CDR3 spans 17 residues. The V gene lost 3 bases and the J gene lost 3 bases, with 20 bases spanning the gap. The chain's CDR3 is CASSWGAERLATDTQYF. The DNA of the CDR3 is TGCGCCAGCAGCTGGGGGGCGGAACGGCTAGCAACAGATACGCAGTATTTT.

This clone has only a few counts. The chain is built from TRBV2 and TRBJ1-1; TRBD1 aligns across 7 bases. CDR1 SNHLY and CDR2 FYNNEI come from the germline V gene. This CDR3 spans 15 amino acids. The junction had 14 bases not matched to a gene; V was cut back by 7 bases and J by 6 bases. CDR3 residues: CASILEAGGNPEAFF. The CDR3, as DNA: TGTGCCAGCATTCTCGAGGCAGGGGGAAACCCTGAAGCTTTCTTT.

This clone came up a few times. The chain links TRBV5-6 to TRBJ2-5; the match to TRBD2 covers 12 bases. This CDR3 has 14 residues. V lost 5 bases to trimming and J lost 4 bases; unmatched junction nucleotides: 3. Germline CDR1 reads SGHDT; CDR2 reads YYEEEE. The CDR3 here is CASSLAGGPETQYF. CDR3 DNA: TGTGCCAGCAGTCTAGCGGGGGGGCCAGAGACCCAGTACTTC. The variable domain in full, completed from reference TRBV5-6 and TRBJ2-5, reads DAGVTQSPTHLIKTRGQQVTLRCSPKSGHDTVSWYQQALGQGPQFIFQYYEEEERQRGNFPDRFSGHQFPNYSSELNVNALLLGDSALYLCASSLAGGPETQYFGPGTRLLVL.

This clone came up a few times. The CDR3 nucleotides read TGCAGCGTTGAAAGGGCGGGGAACACTGAAGCTTTCTTT. Its translation is CSVERAGNTEAFF. V usage is TRBV29-1 and J usage is TRBJ1-1, with D unclear. The V gene's germline CDR1 is SQVTM and CDR2 ANQGSEA. This CDR3 has 13 residues. The V end was cut by 2 bases, the J end by 1 base, with 8 bases between.

At least ten counts were recorded for this clone. V is TRBV7-9 and J is TRBJ2-7; 11 positions agree with TRBD2. CDR1 SEHNR and CDR2 FQNEAQ come from the germline V gene (reference sequence). This CDR3 has 15 residues. J lost 2 bases, V lost 4 bases, and 4 bases had no gene match. The CDR3 bases are TGTGCCAGCAGCTCCCCACTAGCGGGGGCCTACGAGCAGTACTTC. It encodes CASSSPLAGAYEQYF.

V usage is TRBV4-2 and J usage is TRBJ2-5; the D gene could be TRBD1 or TRBD2 (5 bases each). Deletions cut 3 bases from V and 5 bases from J, with 19 bases between. The V gene's germline CDR1 is LGHNA and CDR2 YNFKEQ. This CDR3 comprises 16 residues. In nucleotides, the CDR3 is TGTGCCAGCAGCCATTCTCCGGGGACCCGGACCGAGACCCAGTACTTC. Encoded protein: CASSHSPGTRTETQYF.

The gene calls are TRBV30 and TRBJ2-1; D is unclear. The CDR3 totals 15 residues. Trimming cost V 2 bases and J 3 bases, with 14 bases left between them. Germline CDR1 and CDR2: GTSNPN and SVGIG (reference sequence). The CDR3 nucleotides are TGTGCCTGGAGTCCCCCAGTGGGGATCTACAATGAGCAGTTCTTC. Residues: CAWSPPVGIYNEQFF.

This chain joins TRBV9 and TRBJ2-1; 8 nucleotides align to TRBD2. The CDR3 covers 16 residues. With 4 bases clipped from V and 7 bases from J, the junction kept 13 bases outside the gene matches. Per the germline V gene, CDR1 is SGDLS and CDR2 is YYNGEE. The CDR3 DNA reads TGTGCCAGCAGCAAAGCCGGGGGGGCCGGTCGGAATGAGCAGTTCTTC. Its translation is CASSKAGGAGRNEQFF.

The chain has TRBV28 and TRBJ2-6; D gene unclear. Germline lookup yields CDR1 MDHEN and CDR2 SYDVKM. Trimming shortened V by 3 bases and J by 0 bases, and 9 bases separated the two germline ends. This CDR3 region has 16 residues. The CDR3 DNA reads TGTGCCAGCAGTTTCCCTGATTTCTCTGGGGCCAACGTCCTGACTTTC. Its protein is CASSFPDFSGANVLTF.

This clone was seen a few times. This chain uses TRBV10-3 with TRBJ2-5, with 7 bases identical to TRBD2. Trimming took 6 bases from V and 1 from J; bases not matched to a gene: 8. This CDR3 contains 15 residues. In germline, CDR1 is ENHRY, CDR2 SYGVKD. The CDR3 bases are TGTGCCATCAGCTCGAGGGAGGGCCTCCAAGAGACCCAGTACTTC. Its protein product is CAISSREGLQETQYF.

This clone was found a few times. V is TRBV15 and J is TRBJ1-6; D not resolved. The V end was cut by 0 bases, the J end by 10 bases, with 4 bases between. CDR1 LNHNV and CDR2 YYDKDF come from the germline V gene (reference sequence). The CDR3 sequence is 12 residues long. The CDR3 DNA follows: TGTGCCACCAGCAGAGAGGTGTCACCCCTCCACTTT. Translation: CATSREVSPLHF.

The genes are TRBV10-2 and TRBJ1-1; 8 bases fit TRBD1. J gave up 1 base and V 6 bases, and 4 bases lay outside the gene matches. The CDR3 extends over 14 amino acids. CDR1 is WSHSY and CDR2 is SAAADI in the germline V gene. The CDR3 is CASSWTGRNTEAFF. The CDR3 nucleotides read TGCGCCAGCAGCTGGACAGGGCGGAACACTGAAGCTTTCTTT.

The rearrangement joins TRBV28 to TRBJ2-2; D might be TRBD1 (6 bases). V gave up 4 bases and J gave up 1 base, with 16 bases separating them. Germline V lookup: CDR1 MDHEN, CDR2 SYDVKM. The CDR3 contains 17 residues. CDR3: CASSSPPWGRNTGELFF. In nucleotides, the CDR3 is TGTGCCAGCAGTTCGCCCCCCTGGGGGCGGAACACCGGGGAGCTGTTTTTT. Together with reference TRBV28 and TRBJ2-2, the CDR3 gives the full variable domain: DVKVTQSSRYLVKRTGEKVFLECVQDMDHENMFWYRQDPGLGLRLIYFSYDVKMKEKGDIPEGYSVSREKKERFSLILESASTNQTSMYLCASSSPPWGRNTGELFFGEGSRLTVL.

This clone was observed a handful of times. The genes are TRBV7-9 and TRBJ1-2; D is uncertain. CDR3 length equals 11 residues. Per germline, CDR1 SEHNR and CDR2 FQNEAQ (reference sequence). Trimming cost V 3 bases and J 4 bases, with 3 bases left between them. The chain's CDR3 is CASSFVYGYTF. The DNA for the CDR3 is TGTGCCAGCAGCTTTGTCTATGGCTACACCTTC. Variable domain in full (rest from reference TRBV7-9 and TRBJ1-2): DTGVSQNPRHKITKRGQNVTFRCDPISEHNRLYWYRQTLGQGPEFLTYFQNEAQLEKSRLLSDRFSAERPKGSFSTLEIQRTEQGDSAMYLCASSFVYGYTFGSGTRLTVV.

The CDR3 loop is CASSLDTYEQYF. DNA of the CDR3: TGTGCCAGCAGCCTGGACACCTACGAGCAGTACTTC. The chain employs TRBV5-6 and TRBJ2-7, with a possible D match to TRBD1 (5 bases). V dropped 4 bases and J dropped 2 bases, with 7 bases sitting between them. Germline CDR1 reads SGHDT; CDR2 reads YYEEEE. CDR3 length: 12 residues. Supplemented by reference TRBV5-6 and TRBJ2-7, the full variable domain reads DAGVTQSPTHLIKTRGQQVTLRCSPKSGHDTVSWYQQALGQGPQFIFQYYEEEERQRGNFPDRFSGHQFPNYSSELNVNALLLGDSALYLCASSLDTYEQYFGPGTRLTVT.

This chain links TRBV7-9 with TRBJ2-7; the match to TRBD1 covers 10 bases. CDR1 and CDR2 (germline): SEHNR, FQNEAQ (reference sequence). The CDR3 sequence is 14 residues long. V was clipped by 4 bases and J by 6 bases; unmatched bases: 6. CDR3 in DNA: TGTGCCAGCAGCTCCTTCCGGGACAGGGGCGAGCAGTACTTC. It translates to CASSSFRDRGEQYF. Variable domain in full (rest from reference TRBV7-9 and TRBJ2-7): DTGVSQNPRHKITKRGQNVTFRCDPISEHNRLYWYRQTLGQGPEFLTYFQNEAQLEKSRLLSDRFSAERPKGSFSTLEIQRTEQGDSAMYLCASSSFRDRGEQYFGPGTRLTVT.

Comments on this clone: Different DNA sequences within this sample yield the same CDR3. The V call is TRBV7-2, the J call TRBJ2-1, with D uncertain. V was pared by 6 bases and J by 0 bases, with 12 bases between. Germline V gene sequence: CDR1 SGHTA, CDR2 FQGNSA. CDR3 size: 15 residues. The CDR3 protein is CASSLSRSSYNEQFF. As DNA, the CDR3 is TGTGCCAGCAGTCTTAGCCGTAGCTCCTACAATGAGCAGTTCTTC.

Of note for this clone: This same CDR3 is encoded by further DNA sequences in the sample. J is TRBJ1-3 and V is TRBV30; D not resolved. Trimming removed 3 bases at V and 3 bases at J, with 9 bases between. The CDR3 covers 13 residues. Germline V gives CDR1 GTSNPN, CDR2 SVGIG (reference sequence). CDR3 in DNA: TGTGCCTGGAGCCCGACGGGTGGAAACACCATATATTTT. As protein: CAWSPTGGNTIYF.

This clone was picked up a small number of times. The rearrangement links TRBV28 to TRBJ1-4, with TRBD1 matching over 7 bases. The CDR3 is 13 amino acids. Germline CDR1 and CDR2: MDHEN and SYDVKM. The trim removed 10 bases at V and 5 bases at J, leaving 7 bases unmatched. The DNA for the CDR3 is TGTGCCACTGTTGGGACAGAAAATGAAAAACTGTTTTTT. As protein: CATVGTENEKLFF.

The rearrangement links TRBV18 to TRBJ2-2, with D tentatively TRBD1 or TRBD2 (5 bases each). Germline V CDR1 and CDR2: KGHSH, LQKENI. Trimming pared 3 bases from V and 7 bases from J, leaving 18 bases between. The CDR3 contains 16 residues. CDR3 DNA sequence: TGTGCCAGCTCACCTTCTCGGGGCCCCTACGGCGGGGAGCTGTTTTTT. Encoded protein: CASSPSRGPYGGELFF.

This sequence joins TRBV5-6 and TRBJ2-7; D assignment may be TRBD1 or TRBD2 (6 bases each). V was shortened by 0 bases and J by 1 base, with 8 bases between the two germline ends. This CDR3 has 14 residues. Germline CDR1 SGHDT, CDR2 YYEEEE. CDR3 region: CASSLAGASYEQYF. In DNA form, the CDR3 reads TGTGCCAGCAGCTTGGCGGGGGCATCCTACGAGCAGTACTTC. Full variable domain (rest looked up from reference TRBV5-6 and TRBJ2-7): DAGVTQSPTHLIKTRGQQVTLRCSPKSGHDTVSWYQQALGQGPQFIFQYYEEEERQRGNFPDRFSGHQFPNYSSELNVNALLLGDSALYLCASSLAGASYEQYFGPGTRLTVT.

This clone was seen only a few times. This chain links TRBV2 with TRBJ2-5; 11 bases align to TRBD1. The junction had 3 bases not matched to a gene; V was cut back by 6 bases and J by 3 bases. This CDR3 has 14 amino acids. CDR1 and CDR2 (germline): SNHLY, FYNNEI. The CDR3 DNA is TGTGCCAGCAGCCCGGGACAGGGGGAAGAGACCCAGTACTTC. Translation: CASSPGQGEETQYF.

The chain combines TRBV5-6 with TRBJ1-1; no definite D call. Per the germline V gene, CDR1 is SGHDT and CDR2 is YYEEEE. The V and J ends lost 3 bases and 4 bases respectively, with 16 bases between them. The CDR3 has 15 residues. CDR3 amino acids: CASSSRTVGSTEAFF. The CDR3 DNA follows: TGTGCCAGCAGCTCCAGGACGGTGGGGAGCACTGAAGCTTTCTTT.

CDR3 in amino acids: CASSPHYNEQFF. CDR3 sequence (DNA): TGTGCCAGCAGCCCTCATTACAATGAGCAGTTCTTC. The chain couples TRBV7-9 to TRBJ2-1; D not certain. Trimming took off 5 bases at V and 4 bases at J, with 6 bases between the two ends. From germline, CDR1 is SEHNR and CDR2 FQNEAQ (reference sequence). The CDR3 is made up of 12 amino acids.

Concerning this clone itself: The germline gene is not matched at one end of the junction; a read error may be the cause. The V gene is TRBV19, the J gene TRBJ1-1; D gene unclear. The germline CDR1 and CDR2 sequences are LNHDA and SQIVND (reference sequence). The CDR3 contains 14 residues. The CDR3 region has the DNA TGTGCCAGTCGTATGTCGACGCAGAACACTGAAGCTTTCTTT. Protein: CASRMSTQNTEAFF.

The V call is TRBV29-1, the J call TRBJ2-7, with D uncertain. The CDR3 covers 11 residues. V gave up 4 bases and J gave up 4 bases, with 8 bases separating them. Looked up from germline, CDR1 is SQVTM and CDR2 is ANQGSEA. The CDR3, as DNA: TGCAGCGTTGGGCCCGATTACGAGCAGTACTTC. Amino acids: CSVGPDYEQYF.